This T cell receptor beta chain was recorded in a study of cytomegalovirus exposure and HLA in healthy donors. Study-level results: Common viral pathogens (according to a later analysis) appeared linked to several of the most significant clusters.

PCR was performed using 60 Vbeta and 13 Jbeta primers. Some clones are missing from TCRdb's copy, which holds only in-frame ones; the method was immunoSEQ multiplex PCR. The sample includes around 88,000 clones, roughly 70% of them seen just once. Whereas donors were nominally healthy upon sampling, unrecorded immune exposures were probable. The CDR3 covers 15 residues. The V gene lost 4 bases and the J gene lost 2 bases, with 16 bases spanning the gap. Germline CDR1 is SGDLS and CDR2 is YYNGEE. Of note for this clone: Its antigen is as yet unknown.

The gene calls are TRBV9 and TRBJ2-7; weak D call: TRBD2 (5 bases). The receptor was derived from a male donor in good health and CMV-seronegative. The sample was PBMCs. CDR3 bases: TGTGCCAGCAGCACCAGCGGAACTACGGCCTACGAGCAGTACTTC. Amino acids: CASSTSGTTAYEQYF.